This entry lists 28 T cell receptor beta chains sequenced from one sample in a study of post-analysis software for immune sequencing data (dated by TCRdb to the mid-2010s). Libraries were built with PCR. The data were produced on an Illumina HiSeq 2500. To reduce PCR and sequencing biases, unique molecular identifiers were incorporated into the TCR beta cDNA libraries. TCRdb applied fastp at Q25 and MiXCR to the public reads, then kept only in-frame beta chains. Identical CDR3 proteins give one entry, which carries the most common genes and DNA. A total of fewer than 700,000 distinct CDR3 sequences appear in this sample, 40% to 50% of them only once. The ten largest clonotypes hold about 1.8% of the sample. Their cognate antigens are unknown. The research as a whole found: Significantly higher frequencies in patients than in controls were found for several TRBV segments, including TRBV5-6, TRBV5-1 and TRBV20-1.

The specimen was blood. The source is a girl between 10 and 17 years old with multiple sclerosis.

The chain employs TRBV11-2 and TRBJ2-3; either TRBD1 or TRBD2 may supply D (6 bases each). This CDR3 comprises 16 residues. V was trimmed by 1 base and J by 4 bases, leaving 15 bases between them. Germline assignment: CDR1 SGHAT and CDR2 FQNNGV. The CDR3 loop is CASSLGGAGNADTQYF. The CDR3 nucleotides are TGTGCCAGCAGCTTAGGGGGGGCAGGGAACGCAGATACGCAGTATTTT.

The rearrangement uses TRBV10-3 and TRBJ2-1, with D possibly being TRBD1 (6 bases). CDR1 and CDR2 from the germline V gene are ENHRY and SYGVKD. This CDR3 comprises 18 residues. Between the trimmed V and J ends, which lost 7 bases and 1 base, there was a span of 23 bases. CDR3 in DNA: TGTGCCATCAACGAAGAGTGGGGCGCCAGGGGATCCTACAATGAGCAGTTCTTC. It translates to CAINEEWGARGSYNEQFF.

CDR3 in amino acids: CASTSDRTYGYTF. The CDR3 bases are TGTGCCAGCACCTCGGACAGGACCTATGGCTACACCTTC. The chain couples TRBV12-3 or TRBV12-4 to TRBJ1-2, with TRBD1 identical over 7 bases. V was clipped by 7 bases and J by 4 bases; unmatched bases: 6. The CDR3 runs to 13 residues.

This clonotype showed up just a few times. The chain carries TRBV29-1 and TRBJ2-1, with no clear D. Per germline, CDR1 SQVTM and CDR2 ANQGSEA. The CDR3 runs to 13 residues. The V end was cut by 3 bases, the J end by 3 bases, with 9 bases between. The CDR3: CSVDFLGYNEQFF. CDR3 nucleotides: TGCAGCGTTGACTTCCTAGGCTACAATGAGCAGTTCTTC.

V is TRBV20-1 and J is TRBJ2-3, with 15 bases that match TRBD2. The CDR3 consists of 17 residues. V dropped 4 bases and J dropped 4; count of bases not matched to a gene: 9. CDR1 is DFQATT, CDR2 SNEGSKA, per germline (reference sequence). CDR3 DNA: TGCAGTGCTACTTTGAGGACTAGCGGGGGGGCCCCAGATACGCAGTATTTT. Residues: CSATLRTSGGAPDTQYF.

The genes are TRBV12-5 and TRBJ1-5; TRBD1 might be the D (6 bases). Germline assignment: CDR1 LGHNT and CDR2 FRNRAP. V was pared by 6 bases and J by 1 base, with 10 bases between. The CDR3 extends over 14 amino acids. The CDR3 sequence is CASGPDRSNQPQHF. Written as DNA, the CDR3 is TGTGCTAGTGGACCAGACAGGAGCAATCAGCCCCAGCATTTT.

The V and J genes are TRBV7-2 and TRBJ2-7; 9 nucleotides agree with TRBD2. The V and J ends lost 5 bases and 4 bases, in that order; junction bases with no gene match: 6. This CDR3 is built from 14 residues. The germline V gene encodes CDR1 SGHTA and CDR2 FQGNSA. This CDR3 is CASSKSGGRYEQYF. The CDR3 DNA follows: TGTGCCAGCAGCAAAAGCGGGGGGCGGTACGAGCAGTACTTC.

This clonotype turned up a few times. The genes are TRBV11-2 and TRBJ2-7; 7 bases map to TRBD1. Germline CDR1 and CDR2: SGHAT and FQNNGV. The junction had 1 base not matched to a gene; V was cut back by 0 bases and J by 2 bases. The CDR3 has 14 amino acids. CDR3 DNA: TGTGCCAGCAGCTTAGAGACAGGGACCTACGAGCAGTACTTC. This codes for CASSLETGTYEQYF.

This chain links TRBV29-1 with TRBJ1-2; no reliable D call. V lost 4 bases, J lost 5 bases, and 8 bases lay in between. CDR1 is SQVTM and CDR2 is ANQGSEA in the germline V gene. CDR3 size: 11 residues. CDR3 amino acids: CSVVSSYGYTF. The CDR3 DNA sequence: TGCAGCGTTGTCTCCAGTTATGGCTACACCTTC.

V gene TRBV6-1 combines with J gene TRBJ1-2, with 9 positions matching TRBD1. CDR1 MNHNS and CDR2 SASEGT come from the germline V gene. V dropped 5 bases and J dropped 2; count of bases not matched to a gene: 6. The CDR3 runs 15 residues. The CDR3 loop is CASSRTGATNYGYTF. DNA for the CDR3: TGTGCCAGCAGTCGGACAGGGGCTACGAACTATGGCTACACCTTC.

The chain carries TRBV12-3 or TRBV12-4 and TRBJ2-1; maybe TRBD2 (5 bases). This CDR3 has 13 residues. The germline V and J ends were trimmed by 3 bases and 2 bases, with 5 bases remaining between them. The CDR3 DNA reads TGTGCCAGCAGTTTCGGGACCTACAATGAGCAGTTCTTC. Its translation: CASSFGTYNEQFF.

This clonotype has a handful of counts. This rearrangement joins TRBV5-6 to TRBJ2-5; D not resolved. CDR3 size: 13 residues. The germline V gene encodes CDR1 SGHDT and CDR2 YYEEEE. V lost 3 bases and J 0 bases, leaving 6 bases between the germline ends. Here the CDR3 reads CASSSHYQETQYF. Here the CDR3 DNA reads TGTGCCAGCAGCTCCCATTACCAAGAGACCCAGTACTTC.

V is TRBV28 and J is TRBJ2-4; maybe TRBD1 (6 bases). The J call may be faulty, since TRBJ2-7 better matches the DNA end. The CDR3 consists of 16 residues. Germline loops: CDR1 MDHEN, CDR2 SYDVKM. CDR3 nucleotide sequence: TGTGCCAGCAGGTCCTCCGGGACAAGGGGGACCTACGAGCAGTACTTC. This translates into CASRSSGTRGTYEQYF.

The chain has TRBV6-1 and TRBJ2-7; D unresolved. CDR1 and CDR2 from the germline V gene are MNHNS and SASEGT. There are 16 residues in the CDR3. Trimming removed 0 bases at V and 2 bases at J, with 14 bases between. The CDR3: CASSEAKVDAAYEQYF. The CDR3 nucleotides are TGTGCCAGCAGTGAAGCGAAGGTCGACGCAGCCTACGAGCAGTACTTC.

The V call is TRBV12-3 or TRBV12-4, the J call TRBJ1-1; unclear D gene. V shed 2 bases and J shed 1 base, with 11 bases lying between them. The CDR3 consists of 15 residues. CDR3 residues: CASSLLALGNTEAFF. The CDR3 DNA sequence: TGTGCCAGCAGTTTATTGGCACTTGGGAACACTGAAGCTTTCTTT.

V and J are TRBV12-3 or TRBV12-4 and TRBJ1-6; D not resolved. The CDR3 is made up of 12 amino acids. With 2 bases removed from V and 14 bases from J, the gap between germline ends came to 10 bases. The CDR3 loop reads CASSLTRSTLHF. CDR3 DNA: TGTGCCAGCAGTTTAACCCGATCGACCCTCCACTTT.

The CDR3 DNA follows: TGTGCCACCGGACTAGCGGGAGAAGTCGCCGGGGAGCTGTTTTTT. It codes for CATGLAGEVAGELFF. The chain joins TRBV11-3 to TRBJ2-2; 13 bases are a match to TRBD2. The CDR3 runs 15 residues. Germline trimming cut 10 bases from V and 6 bases from J; bases unmatched to any gene: 8. The germline gives CDR1 SGHNT, CDR2 YENEEA.

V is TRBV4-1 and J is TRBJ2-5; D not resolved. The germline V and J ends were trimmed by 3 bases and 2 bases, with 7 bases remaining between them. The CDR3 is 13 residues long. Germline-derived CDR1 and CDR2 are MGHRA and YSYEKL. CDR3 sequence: CASSQRQQETQYF. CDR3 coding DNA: TGCGCCAGCAGCCAGAGACAACAAGAGACCCAGTACTTC.

The CDR3 loop reads CSATANYGYTF. The CDR3 region has the DNA TGCAGCGCGACAGCGAACTATGGCTACACCTTC. The chain has TRBV29-1 and TRBJ1-2, with D possibly TRBD1 on 5 matching bases. Deletions cut 7 bases from V and 2 bases from J, with 8 bases between. The germline V gene encodes CDR1 SQVTM and CDR2 ANQGSEA. CDR3 length: 11 amino acids. The variable domain in full, completed from reference TRBV29-1 and TRBJ1-2, reads SAVISQKPSRDICQRGTSLTIQCQVDSQVTMMFWYRQQPGQSLTLIATANQGSEATYESGFVIDKFPISRPNLTFSTLTVSNMSPEDSSIYLCSATANYGYTFGSGTRLTVV.

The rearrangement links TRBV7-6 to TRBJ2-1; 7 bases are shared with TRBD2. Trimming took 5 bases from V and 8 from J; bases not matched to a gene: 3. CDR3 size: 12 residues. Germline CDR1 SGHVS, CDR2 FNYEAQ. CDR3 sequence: CASSARGDEQFF. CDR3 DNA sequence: TGTGCCAGCAGCGCCCGGGGGGATGAGCAGTTCTTC.

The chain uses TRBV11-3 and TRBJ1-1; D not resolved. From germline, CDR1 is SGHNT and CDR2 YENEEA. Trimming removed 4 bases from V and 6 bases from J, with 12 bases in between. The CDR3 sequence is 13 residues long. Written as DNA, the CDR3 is TGTGCCAGCAGCTCCCCCGGAAGGCCTGAAGCTTTCTTT. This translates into CASSSPGRPEAFF.

Written as DNA, the CDR3 is TGTGCCACCAGCCGACCCAGCGACGGCAACACCTACGAGCAGTACTTC. This codes for CATSRPSDGNTYEQYF. V usage is TRBV15 and J usage is TRBJ2-7; D remains ambiguous. From germline, CDR1 is LNHNV and CDR2 YYDKDF (reference sequence). V lost 5 bases, J lost 2 bases, and 19 bases lay in between. This CDR3 spans 16 amino acids.

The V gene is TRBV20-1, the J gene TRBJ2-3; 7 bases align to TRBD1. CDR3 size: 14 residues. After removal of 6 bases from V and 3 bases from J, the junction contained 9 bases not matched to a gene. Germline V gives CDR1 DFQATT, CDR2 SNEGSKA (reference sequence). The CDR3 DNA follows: TGCAGTGCACTCATGACAGGGTTGACAGATACGCAGTATTTT. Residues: CSALMTGLTDTQYF.

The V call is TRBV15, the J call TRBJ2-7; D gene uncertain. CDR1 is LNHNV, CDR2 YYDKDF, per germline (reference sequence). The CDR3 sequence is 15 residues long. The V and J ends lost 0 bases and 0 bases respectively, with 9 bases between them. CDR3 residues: CATSRDPWNSYEQYF. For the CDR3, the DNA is TGTGCCACCAGCAGAGATCCTTGGAACTCCTACGAGCAGTACTTC. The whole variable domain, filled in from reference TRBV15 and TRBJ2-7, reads DAMVIQNPRYQVTQFGKPVTLSCSQTLNHNVMYWYQQKSSQAPKLLFHYYDKDFNNEADTPDNFQSRRPNTSFCFLDIRSPGLGDTAMYLCATSRDPWNSYEQYFGPGTRLTVT.

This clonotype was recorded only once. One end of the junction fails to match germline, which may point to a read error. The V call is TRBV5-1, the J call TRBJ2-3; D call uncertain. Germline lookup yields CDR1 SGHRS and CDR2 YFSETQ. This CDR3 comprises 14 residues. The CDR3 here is CVSSLSSGTDTQYF. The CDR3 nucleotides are TGCGTCAGCAGCTTGTCGTCCGGCACAGATACGCAGTATTTT.

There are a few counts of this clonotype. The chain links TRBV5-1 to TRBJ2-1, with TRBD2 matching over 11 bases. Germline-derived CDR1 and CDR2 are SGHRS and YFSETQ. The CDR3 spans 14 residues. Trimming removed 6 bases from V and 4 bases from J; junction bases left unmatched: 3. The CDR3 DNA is TGCGCCAGCAAGACTAGCGGGGAGTACAATGAGCAGTTCTTC. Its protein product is CASKTSGEYNEQFF.

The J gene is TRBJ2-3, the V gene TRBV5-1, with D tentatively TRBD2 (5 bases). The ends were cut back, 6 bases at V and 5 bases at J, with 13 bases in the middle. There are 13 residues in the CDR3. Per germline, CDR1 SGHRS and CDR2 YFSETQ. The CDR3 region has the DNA TGCGCCAGCAAAGTAACCGGAGGAGATACGCAGTATTTT. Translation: CASKVTGGDTQYF.

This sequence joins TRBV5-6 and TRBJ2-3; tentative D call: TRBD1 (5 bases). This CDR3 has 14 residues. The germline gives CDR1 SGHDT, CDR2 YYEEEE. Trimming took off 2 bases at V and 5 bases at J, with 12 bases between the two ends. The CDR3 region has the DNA TGTGCCAGCAGCTTTCCAGGGTTCGGAGATACGCAGTATTTT. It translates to CASSFPGFGDTQYF.